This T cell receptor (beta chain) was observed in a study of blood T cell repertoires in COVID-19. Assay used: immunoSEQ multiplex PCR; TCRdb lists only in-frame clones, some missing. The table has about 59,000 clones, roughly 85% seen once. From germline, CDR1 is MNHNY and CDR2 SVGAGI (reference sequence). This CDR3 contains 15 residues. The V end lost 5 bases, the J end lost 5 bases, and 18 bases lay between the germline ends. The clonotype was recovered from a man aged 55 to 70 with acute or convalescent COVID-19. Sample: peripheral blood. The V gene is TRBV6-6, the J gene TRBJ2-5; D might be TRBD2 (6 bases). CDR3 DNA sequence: TGTGCCAGCAGTCTCCGACGAGGTGGGGGGGAGACCCAGTACTTC. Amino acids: CASSLRRGGGETQYF.